This TCR beta chain was sequenced for a study of T cells in Graves' hyperthyroidism and ophthalmopathy. This clonotype has a count of ten or more. Its target is not known. Broader study findings: Among clonotypes expanded in thyroid above 0.001, most were also found in blood.

What was amplified from RNA transcripts were TCR beta CDR3 regions. The HTBI primer set drove a first-round RT-PCR of the TCR CDR3. TCRdb reprocessed the multiplex PCR reads via MiXCR and lists one record per CDR3 protein. The sample yields fewer than 650,000 distinct CDR3 sequences, about 15% seen once. Sequenced material: blood. The sequence was collected from a woman between 25 and 40 years old with Graves' hyperthyroidism that later progressed to Graves' ophthalmopathy.

The CDR3 spells CASSPLGGLNEKLFF. CDR3 DNA: TGTGCCAGCAGCCCGCTTGGGGGTTTAAATGAAAAACTGTTTTTT. The V call is TRBV11-2, the J call TRBJ1-4, with D perhaps TRBD1 (5 bases). CDR1 SGHAT and CDR2 FQNNGV come from the germline V gene. The CDR3 contains 15 residues. V gave up 5 bases and J gave up 5 bases, with 15 bases separating them.